The 29 T cell receptor beta chains below were found in one sample sequenced in a study of shared clonotypes between healthy human individuals. Measured with immunoSEQ multiplex PCR; TCRdb has only the in-frame clones, and not every one. The repertoire consists of roughly 640,000 clones, with less than 85% occurring once and the leading ten covering under 2%. The sequencing input was memory CD4+ T cells sorted from blood. Subset meaning: CD45RA-negative fraction. The source is a woman aged 30 to 39 in good health.

The genes are TRBV23-1 and TRBJ1-4; D is undetermined. TRBV23-1 falls under the ORF class, with uncertain function. The CDR3 totals 16 residues. V was cut by 0 bases and J by 3 bases, with 11 bases left in between. CDR3 sequence (DNA): TGCGCCAGCAGTCAATCTGGTCGGATCTCTAATGAAAAACTGTTTTTT. It translates to CASSQSGRISNEKLFF.

In this sample, this clone turned up many times. V gene TRBV11-2 combines with J gene TRBJ2-2, with 7 bases that match TRBD1. Per the germline V gene, CDR1 is SGHAT and CDR2 is FQNNGV. This CDR3 comprises 15 residues. With 5 bases clipped from V and 7 bases from J, the junction kept 10 bases outside the gene matches. The CDR3 loop is CASSPRTGGYGELFF. Written as DNA, the CDR3 is TGTGCCAGCAGCCCGAGGACAGGCGGCTACGGGGAGCTGTTTTTT.

This clone came up many times. This chain uses TRBV19 with TRBJ2-4; TRBD1 matches at 8 bases. The length of the CDR3 is 12 residues. The V gene's germline CDR1 is LNHDA and CDR2 SQIVND (reference sequence). The ends lost 10 bases at V and 15 bases at J; junction bases unmatched: 14. The DNA of the CDR3 is TGTGCCACCTGCGGACAGGGATCCAACCTGTACTTC. Translating it yields CATCGQGSNLYF.

The chain carries TRBV5-1 and TRBJ2-7; TRBD1 agrees at 9 bases. This CDR3 is 15 amino acids long. Germline CDR1 reads SGHRS; CDR2 reads YFSETQ. V was clipped by 2 bases and J by 3 bases; unmatched bases: 6. Written as DNA, the CDR3 is TGCGCCAGCAGCTTAGCGGGACAGGGATACTACGAGCAGTACTTC. Its protein is CASSLAGQGYYEQYF. Full variable domain (remainder filled in from reference TRBV5-1 and TRBJ2-7): KAGVTQTPRYLIKTRGQQVTLSCSPISGHRSVSWYQQTPGQGLQFLFEYFSETQRNKGNFPGRFSGRQFSNSRSEMNVSTLELGDSALYLCASSLAGQGYYEQYFGPGTRLTVT.

The chain carries TRBV2 and TRBJ1-5; TRBD1 agrees at 8 bases. Germline V CDR1 and CDR2: SNHLY, FYNNEI. This CDR3 comprises 14 residues. V lost 8 bases and J lost 7; bases outside the gene matches: 10. For the CDR3, the DNA is TGTGCCAGCGAGCCGACAGGGGAGGCCCAGCCCCAGCATTTT. This codes for CASEPTGEAQPQHF.

The chain has TRBV28 and TRBJ2-7, with TRBD2 matching 14 bases. The CDR3 is 16 residues long. Germline V gene lookup returns CDR1 MDHEN and CDR2 SYDVKM. Germline trimming cut 5 bases from V and 5 bases from J; bases unmatched to any gene: 8. CDR3 DNA sequence: TGTGCCAGCAGTCAGGGACTAGCGGGAGCTCTCCACGAGCAGTACTTC. Translating it yields CASSQGLAGALHEQYF.

Only a few counts were recorded for this clone. The J gene is TRBJ2-1, the V gene TRBV5-1, with 8 bases lining up with TRBD1. Per germline, CDR1 SGHRS and CDR2 YFSETQ. The CDR3 sequence is 15 residues long. J gave up 5 bases and V 4 bases, and 8 bases lay outside the gene matches. CDR3 nucleotide sequence: TGCGCCAGCAGCCAGCTCGGGACAGGTAACAATGAGCAGTTCTTC. This sequence encodes CASSQLGTGNNEQFF. Using reference TRBV5-1 and TRBJ2-1 for the parts outside the CDR3, the full variable domain is KAGVTQTPRYLIKTRGQQVTLSCSPISGHRSVSWYQQTPGQGLQFLFEYFSETQRNKGNFPGRFSGRQFSNSRSEMNVSTLELGDSALYLCASSQLGTGNNEQFFGPGTRLTVL.

In this sample, this clone turned up many times. V gene TRBV29-1 combines with J gene TRBJ2-7; 10 nucleotides match TRBD2. The CDR3 is 14 residues long. V shed 7 bases, J shed 6 bases, and the junction held 12 bases outside the gene matches. The germline V gene has CDR1 SQVTM and CDR2 ANQGSEA. The CDR3 nucleotides are TGCAGCGCCCGAGGGCCTAGCGGGAGCAGCGAGCAGTACTTC. Translation gives CSARGPSGSSEQYF.

The chain employs TRBV18 and TRBJ1-5, with 8 bases that match TRBD1. The CDR3 has 15 residues. Germline V gene sequence: CDR1 KGHSH, CDR2 LQKENI. V lost 6 bases and J lost 1; bases outside the gene matches: 5. CDR3 in DNA: TGTGCCAGCTCCCAAGGACAGGGAAGCAATCAGCCCCAGCATTTT. Protein product: CASSQGQGSNQPQHF.

A single count supports this clone. The chain employs TRBV19 and TRBJ2-7, with 7 nucleotides matching TRBD1. J was trimmed by 2 bases and V by 5 bases; bases with no gene match: 3. The V gene's germline CDR1 is LNHDA and CDR2 SQIVND (reference sequence). The CDR3 loop spans 13 amino acids. CDR3 sequence: CASSPGQTYEQYF. CDR3 nucleotide sequence: TGTGCCAGTAGTCCGGGACAGACCTACGAGCAGTACTTC.

The V gene is TRBV28, the J gene TRBJ2-1, with TRBD1 identical over 8 bases. Unmatched junction bases numbered 7, after V lost 6 bases and J lost 9 bases. Germline V CDR1 and CDR2: MDHEN, SYDVKM. This CDR3 has 13 residues. CDR3 sequence: CASRRTGLVEQFF. The CDR3 region has the DNA TGTGCCAGCAGACGGACAGGGTTGGTTGAGCAGTTCTTC.

This clone has ten or more counts. This chain links TRBV5-8 with TRBJ2-1; 7 positions match TRBD2. Per germline, CDR1 SGHTS and CDR2 YDEGEE. Unmatched junction bases numbered 11, after V lost 1 base and J lost 4 bases. The CDR3 consists of 17 residues. The CDR3 region has the DNA TGTGCCAGCAGCTTGTTGGTTGGGGACTACAAATACAATGAGCAGTTCTTC. Translated, it gives CASSLLVGDYKYNEQFF.

This clone was seen more than once but under ten times. The chain has TRBV27 and TRBJ1-2, with D possibly matching TRBD1 (5 bases). Deletions cut 5 bases from V and 8 bases from J, with 15 bases between. Germline-derived CDR1 and CDR2 are MNHEY and SMNVEV (reference sequence). The CDR3 length is 13 residues. The CDR3 sequence is CASSRVSGNGYTF. The CDR3 region has the DNA TGTGCCAGCAGTCGAGTATCAGGGAACGGCTACACCTTC.

The genes are TRBV7-9 and TRBJ1-5, with D perhaps matching TRBD1 (6 bases). V shed 2 bases and J shed 6 bases, with 11 bases lying between them. This CDR3 comprises 14 residues. CDR1 and CDR2 from the germline V gene are SEHNR and FQNEAQ (reference sequence). The CDR3 loop is CASSLMGGSQPQHF. In DNA, the CDR3 is TGTGCCAGCAGCTTAATGGGGGGCAGTCAGCCCCAGCATTTT.

The J gene is TRBJ1-2, the V gene TRBV4-2; D ambiguous. The V gene's germline CDR1 is LGHNA and CDR2 YNFKEQ. The V and J ends lost 1 base and 1 base respectively, with 10 bases between them. The CDR3 is made up of 15 amino acids. The CDR3 nucleotides are TGTGCCAGCAGCCAAGTAACACAAAATAACTATGGCTACACCTTC. Translation gives CASSQVTQNNYGYTF.

The chain links TRBV5-1 to TRBJ2-7; D unresolved. Trimming cost V 3 bases and J 0 bases, with 10 bases left between them. This CDR3 spans 14 amino acids. Germline assignment: CDR1 SGHRS and CDR2 YFSETQ. The DNA of the CDR3 is TGCGCCAGCAGCTCTCAGGACGCCTCCTACGAGCAGTACTTC. It encodes CASSSQDASYEQYF. Together with reference TRBV5-1 and TRBJ2-7, the CDR3 gives the full variable domain: KAGVTQTPRYLIKTRGQQVTLSCSPISGHRSVSWYQQTPGQGLQFLFEYFSETQRNKGNFPGRFSGRQFSNSRSEMNVSTLELGDSALYLCASSSQDASYEQYFGPGTRLTVT.

CDR3 sequence reads: CASSLSMEGREKLFF. The CDR3 DNA reads as TGTGCCAGCAGTTTAAGTATGGAGGGGCGTGAAAAACTGTTTTTT. The J gene is TRBJ1-4, the V gene TRBV27, with D tentatively TRBD1 (5 bases). The CDR3 is 15 amino acids. Germline V gene lookup returns CDR1 MNHEY and CDR2 SMNVEV (reference sequence). Trimming shortened V by 2 bases and J by 7 bases, and 14 bases separated the two germline ends.

V is TRBV10-3 and J is TRBJ2-3; TRBD2 matches 8 bases. Germline CDR1 reads ENHRY; CDR2 reads SYGVKD. The CDR3 runs to 14 residues. The V gene end was trimmed by 3 bases and the J gene end by 3 bases; junction bases not matched to a gene: 2. The CDR3 loop reads CAISDSSGTDTQYF. In DNA, the CDR3 is TGTGCCATCAGTGATTCTAGCGGGACAGATACGCAGTATTTT.

V usage is TRBV19 and J usage is TRBJ1-1, with a possible D match to TRBD1 (6 bases). Trimming removed 5 bases at V and 4 bases at J, with 11 bases between. The CDR3 covers 13 residues. Germline assignment: CDR1 LNHDA and CDR2 SQIVND (reference sequence). The CDR3 DNA reads as TGTGCCAGTAGTCAGGGGTTCAGCACTGAAGCTTTCTTT. As protein: CASSQGFSTEAFF.

J is TRBJ1-2 and V is TRBV28; 7 bases are a match to TRBD1. The V gene end was trimmed by 3 bases and the J gene end by 0 bases; junction bases not matched to a gene: 10. The CDR3 is 17 residues long. CDR1 is MDHEN and CDR2 is SYDVKM in the germline V gene. The CDR3 DNA is TGTGCCAGCAGTTTCCGACAGGGACAGACCACTAACTATGGCTACACCTTC. This sequence encodes CASSFRQGQTTNYGYTF.

V and J are TRBV7-9 and TRBJ2-7, with 7 bases lining up with TRBD2. Germline V CDR1 and CDR2: SEHNR, FQNEAQ (reference sequence). The CDR3 is 14 residues long. The V and J ends lost 5 bases and 4 bases, in that order; junction bases with no gene match: 8. The CDR3 bases are TGTGCCAGCAGCCCTAGCGGAGTCGGGTACGAGCAGTACTTC. Translating gives CASSPSGVGYEQYF. The variable domain in full, with the rest retrieved from reference TRBV7-9 and TRBJ2-7, is DTGVSQNPRHKITKRGQNVTFRCDPISEHNRLYWYRQTLGQGPEFLTYFQNEAQLEKSRLLSDRFSAERPKGSFSTLEIQRTEQGDSAMYLCASSPSGVGYEQYFGPGTRLTVT.

This rearrangement joins TRBV7-7 to TRBJ2-1; 13 bases agree with TRBD2. CDR3 length equals 15 residues. CDR1 is SSHAT, CDR2 FNYEAQ, per germline (reference sequence). V lost 4 bases to trimming and J lost 10 bases; unmatched junction nucleotides: 7. The CDR3 coding sequence is TGTGCCAGCAGCTCGGGACTAGCGGGAAGAGGCGAGCAGTTCTTC. Protein sequence: CASSSGLAGRGEQFF.

The chain employs TRBV5-4 and TRBJ2-3; D ambiguous. Per germline, CDR1 SGHNT and CDR2 YYREEE (reference sequence). The CDR3 has 14 amino acids. V lost 1 base, J lost 0 bases, and 6 bases lay in between. CDR3 sequence reads: CASSLLKSTDTQYF. The CDR3 nucleotides are TGTGCCAGCAGCTTGTTGAAAAGCACAGATACGCAGTATTTT.

CDR3 DNA: TGCGCCAGCAGCATCGGACTAGCTTACGAGCAGTACTTC. This encodes CASSIGLAYEQYF. The chain employs TRBV5-1 and TRBJ2-7; 8 bases are shared with TRBD2. Per germline, CDR1 SGHRS and CDR2 YFSETQ. The CDR3 spans 13 residues. J gave up 4 bases and V 4 bases, and 4 bases lay outside the gene matches.

This chain connects TRBV10-3 to TRBJ2-7; D uncertain. V shed 0 bases and J shed 6 bases, with 9 bases lying between them. This CDR3 spans 13 amino acids. The germline V gene encodes CDR1 ENHRY and CDR2 SYGVKD. The CDR3 reads CAISESIPAEQYF. Here the CDR3 DNA reads TGTGCCATCAGTGAGTCGATCCCGGCCGAGCAGTACTTC.

This chain links TRBV29-1 with TRBJ1-4; D is possibly TRBD1 (5 bases). V was trimmed by 4 bases and J by 7 bases, leaving 16 bases between them. The germline CDR1 and CDR2 sequences are SQVTM and ANQGSEA. The CDR3 has 14 amino acids. The CDR3 nucleotides are TGCAGCGTTGGTGATTGGGGGGTGGGTGAAAAACTGTTTTTT. This codes for CSVGDWGVGEKLFF.

The V and J genes are TRBV27 and TRBJ2-1, with TRBD1 identical over 11 bases. Germline V CDR1 and CDR2: MNHEY, SMNVEV (reference sequence). The CDR3 runs 17 residues. V lost 5 bases, J lost 6 bases, and 12 bases stayed unmatched. In DNA, the CDR3 is TGTGCCAGCAGTCCCCGACCGGACAGGGGGCGCAGCAATGAGCAGTTCTTC. Protein product: CASSPRPDRGRSNEQFF.

The V call is TRBV28, the J call TRBJ1-2; the D is unclear. The CDR3 is 13 residues long. Germline CDR1 is MDHEN and CDR2 is SYDVKM. Trimming shortened V by 2 bases and J by 6 bases, and 10 bases separated the two germline ends. CDR3 sequence (DNA): TGTGCCAGCAGTTTAAGGGTGGTCCATGGCTACACCTTC. This translates into CASSLRVVHGYTF.

This clone was seen many times. This rearrangement joins TRBV7-7 to TRBJ2-5; 12 bases align to TRBD2. Germline assignment: CDR1 SSHAT and CDR2 FNYEAQ (reference sequence). The J segment lost 5 bases and the V segment lost 5 bases, leaving 12 bases of the junction unmatched. The CDR3 is made up of 17 amino acids. The CDR3 protein is CASSLRLAGDPWETQYF. As DNA, the CDR3 is TGTGCCAGCAGCCTTAGACTAGCGGGAGACCCTTGGGAGACCCAGTACTTC.